These 8 T cell receptor beta chains share one sample of origin, sequenced in a study of HIV-infected patients and healthy controls. No cell fractionation was done, so the repertoire covers all unsorted peripheral blood T cells. Reverse transcription used approximately 500 ng RNA and constant-region primers for alpha and beta. Separate chain-specific third strand synthesis with multiplexing indices produced the alpha and beta libraries. TCRdb reanalysed the 5' RACE reads using MiXCR and keeps one entry per CDR3 protein. There are about 18,000 distinct CDR3 sequences in the sample; roughly 9.5% occur only once, and 6.5% lies in the top ten. The sample comprised blood. The receptors derive from an adult in good health.

This clonotype was counted at least ten times. The rearrangement uses TRBV5-1 and TRBJ1-3; D might be TRBD1 (6 bases). Germline CDR1 is SGHRS and CDR2 is YFSETQ. This CDR3 is 14 amino acids long. V lost 0 bases to trimming and J lost 4 bases, with 8 bases between them. CDR3 protein: CASSLGTEGNTIYF. The CDR3 region has the DNA TGCGCCAGCAGCTTGGGGACAGAAGGAAACACCATATATTTT. The full variable domain, rest sourced from reference TRBV5-1 and TRBJ1-3, is KAGVTQTPRYLIKTRGQQVTLSCSPISGHRSVSWYQQTPGQGLQFLFEYFSETQRNKGNFPGRFSGRQFSNSRSEMNVSTLELGDSALYLCASSLGTEGNTIYFGEGSWLTVV.

This clonotype was counted ten times or more. The chain carries TRBV12-3 or TRBV12-4 and TRBJ2-7; the match to TRBD2 covers 13 bases. This CDR3 has 15 amino acids. J was trimmed by 2 bases and V by 5 bases; bases with no gene match: 3. As DNA, the CDR3 is TGTGCCAGCAGTCGGACTAGCGGGGGCCCCTACGAGCAGTACTTC. This codes for CASSRTSGGPYEQYF.

At least ten counts were recorded for this clonotype. The rearrangement links TRBV6-6 to TRBJ2-1; possibly TRBD1 for D (6 bases). V lost 5 bases and J 8 bases, leaving 16 bases between the germline ends. CDR1 and CDR2 (germline): MNHNY, SVGAGI (reference sequence). The CDR3 is 14 amino acids. The CDR3 region is CASSQGRIIDEQFF. The CDR3 nucleotides read TGTGCCAGCAGTCAGGGGCGTATAATAGATGAGCAGTTCTTC.

In its sample, this clonotype was seen many times. The J gene is TRBJ2-7, the V gene TRBV7-2, with 10 bases lining up with TRBD2. The germline V gene encodes CDR1 SGHTA and CDR2 FQGNSA. The CDR3 extends over 15 amino acids. The ends lost 4 bases at V and 6 bases at J; junction bases unmatched: 9. CDR3 in amino acids: CASSSPKREGLEQYF. DNA of the CDR3: TGTGCCAGCAGCTCCCCCAAGCGGGAGGGCCTCGAGCAGTACTTC. Variable domain in full (rest from reference TRBV7-2 and TRBJ2-7): GAGVSQSPSNKVTEKGKDVELRCDPISGHTALYWYRQSLGQGLEFLIYFQGNSAPDKSGLPSDRFSAERTGGSVSTLTIQRTQQEDSAVYLCASSSPKREGLEQYFGPGTRLTVT.

This clonotype is medium-sized by share. This rearrangement joins TRBV4-1 to TRBJ2-5; D possibly corresponds to TRBD2 (5 bases). The CDR3 contains 17 residues. The germline CDR1 and CDR2 sequences are MGHRA and YSYEKL. The V and J ends lost 5 bases and 5 bases respectively, with 24 bases between them. Here the CDR3 reads CASSETLVASFRETQYF. The CDR3 DNA reads as TGCGCCAGCAGCGAGACACTAGTCGCGTCTTTTCGGGAGACCCAGTACTTC.

This clonotype was observed at least ten times. The chain couples TRBV5-6 to TRBJ2-7; D unclear. This CDR3 comprises 12 residues. Germline CDR1 and CDR2: SGHDT and YYEEEE. The V end lost 0 bases, the J end lost 4 bases, and 5 bases lay between the germline ends. The chain's CDR3 is CASSLVGYEQYF. The CDR3 DNA reads as TGTGCCAGCAGCTTGGTGGGGTACGAGCAGTACTTC.

The chain uses TRBV28 and TRBJ2-7, with D possibly TRBD1 on 7 matching bases. The germline gives CDR1 MDHEN, CDR2 SYDVKM. This CDR3 is built from 17 residues. V lost 0 bases and J 5 bases, leaving 20 bases between the germline ends. CDR3 nucleotides: TGTGCCAGCAGTTTATGGCGGGATTCCAGGGGGTCTAACGAGCAGTACTTC. As protein: CASSLWRDSRGSNEQYF.

This clonotype was seen more than once but under ten times. This sequence joins TRBV5-4 and TRBJ2-3; 7 nucleotides match TRBD1. The germline CDR1 and CDR2 sequences are SGHNT and YYREEE (reference sequence). The length of the CDR3 is 17 residues. Trimming removed 1 base from V and 2 bases from J; junction bases left unmatched: 10. The CDR3, as DNA: TGTGCCAGCAGCTTGATCGGGACAGCCAAGATCACAGATACGCAGTATTTT. Translated, it gives CASSLIGTAKITDTQYF. The variable domain in full, completed from reference TRBV5-4 and TRBJ2-3, reads ETGVTQSPTHLIKTRGQQVTLRCSSQSGHNTVSWYQQALGQGPQFIFQYYREEENGRGNFPPRFSGLQFPNYSSELNVNALELDDSALYLCASSLIGTAKITDTQYFGPGTRLTVL.